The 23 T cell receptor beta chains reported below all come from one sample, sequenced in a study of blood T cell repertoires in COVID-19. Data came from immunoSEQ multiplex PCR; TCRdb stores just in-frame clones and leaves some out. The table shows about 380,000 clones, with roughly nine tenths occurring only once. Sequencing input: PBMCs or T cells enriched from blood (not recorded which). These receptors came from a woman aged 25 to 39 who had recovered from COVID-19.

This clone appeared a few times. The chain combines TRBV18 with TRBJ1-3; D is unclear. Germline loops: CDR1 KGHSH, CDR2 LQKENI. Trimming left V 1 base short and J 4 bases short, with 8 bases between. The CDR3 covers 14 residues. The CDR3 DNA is TGTGCCAGCTCACCACTCGTCGGGGGAAACACCATATATTTT. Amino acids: CASSPLVGGNTIYF.

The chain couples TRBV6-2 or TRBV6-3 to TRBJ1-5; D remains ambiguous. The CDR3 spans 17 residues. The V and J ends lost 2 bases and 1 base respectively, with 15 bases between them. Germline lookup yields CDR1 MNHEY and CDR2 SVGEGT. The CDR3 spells CASSYALEGKSNQPQHF. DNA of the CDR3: TGTGCCAGCAGTTACGCCCTAGAGGGTAAGAGCAATCAGCCCCAGCATTTT.

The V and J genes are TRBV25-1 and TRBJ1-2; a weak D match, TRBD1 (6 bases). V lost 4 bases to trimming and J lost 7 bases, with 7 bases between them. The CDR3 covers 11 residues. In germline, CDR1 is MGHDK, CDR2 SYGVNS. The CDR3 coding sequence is TGTGCCAGCAGTGTAGGGGGTGGCTACACCTTC. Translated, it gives CASSVGGGYTF.

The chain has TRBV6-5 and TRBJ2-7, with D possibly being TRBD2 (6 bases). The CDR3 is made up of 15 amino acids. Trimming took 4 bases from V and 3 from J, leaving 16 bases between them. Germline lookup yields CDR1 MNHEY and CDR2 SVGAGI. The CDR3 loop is CASSSLSGQIYEQYF. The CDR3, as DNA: TGTGCCAGCAGTTCCCTCAGCGGGCAGATCTACGAGCAGTACTTC.

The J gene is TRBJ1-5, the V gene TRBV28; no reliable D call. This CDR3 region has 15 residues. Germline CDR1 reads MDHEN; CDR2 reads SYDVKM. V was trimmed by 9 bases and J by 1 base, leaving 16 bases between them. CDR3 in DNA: TGTGCCAGTGGCAGTAACCTCCTGAGCAATCAGCCCCAGCATTTT. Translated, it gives CASGSNLLSNQPQHF.

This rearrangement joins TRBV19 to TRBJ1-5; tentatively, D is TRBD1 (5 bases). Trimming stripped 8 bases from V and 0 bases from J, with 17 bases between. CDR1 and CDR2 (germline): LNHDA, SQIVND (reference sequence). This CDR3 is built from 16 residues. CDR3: CASGGGGVNSNQPQHF. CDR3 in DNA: TGTGCCAGTGGTGGTGGAGGGGTTAATAGCAATCAGCCCCAGCATTTT. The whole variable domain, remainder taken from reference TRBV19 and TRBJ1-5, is DGGITQSPKYLFRKEGQNVTLSCEQNLNHDAMYWYRQDPGQGLRLIYYSQIVNDFQKGDIAEGYSVSREKKESFPLTVTSAQKNPTAFYLCASGGGGVNSNQPQHFGDGTRLSIL.

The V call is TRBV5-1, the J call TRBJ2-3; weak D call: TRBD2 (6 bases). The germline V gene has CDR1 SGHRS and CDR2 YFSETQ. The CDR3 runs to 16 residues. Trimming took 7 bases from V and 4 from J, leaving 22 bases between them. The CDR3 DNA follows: TGCGCCAGCCACTCTTCCGGTGGAGGGCTCGCAGATACGCAGTATTTT. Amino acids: CASHSSGGGLADTQYF. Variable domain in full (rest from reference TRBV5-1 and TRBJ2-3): KAGVTQTPRYLIKTRGQQVTLSCSPISGHRSVSWYQQTPGQGLQFLFEYFSETQRNKGNFPGRFSGRQFSNSRSEMNVSTLELGDSALYLCASHSSGGGLADTQYFGPGTRLTVL.

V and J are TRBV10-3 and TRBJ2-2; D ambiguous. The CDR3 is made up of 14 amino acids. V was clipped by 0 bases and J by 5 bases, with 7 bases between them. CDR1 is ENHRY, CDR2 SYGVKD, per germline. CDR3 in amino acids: CAISESEKTGELFF. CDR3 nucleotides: TGTGCCATCAGTGAGTCTGAGAAAACCGGGGAGCTGTTTTTT.

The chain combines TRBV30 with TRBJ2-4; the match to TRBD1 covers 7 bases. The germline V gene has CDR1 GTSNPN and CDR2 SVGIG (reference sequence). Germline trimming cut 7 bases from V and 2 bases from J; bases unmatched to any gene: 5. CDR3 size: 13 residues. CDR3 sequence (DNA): TGTGCCTATCAAGGGGGCTCCAAAAACATTCAGTACTTC. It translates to CAYQGGSKNIQYF.

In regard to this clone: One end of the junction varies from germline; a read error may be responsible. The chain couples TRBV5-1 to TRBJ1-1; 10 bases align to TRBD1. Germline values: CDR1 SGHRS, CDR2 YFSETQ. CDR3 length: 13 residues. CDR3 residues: CASSTGTGADAFF. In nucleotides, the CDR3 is TGCGCCAGCAGCACCGGGACAGGGGCTGACGCTTTCTTT.

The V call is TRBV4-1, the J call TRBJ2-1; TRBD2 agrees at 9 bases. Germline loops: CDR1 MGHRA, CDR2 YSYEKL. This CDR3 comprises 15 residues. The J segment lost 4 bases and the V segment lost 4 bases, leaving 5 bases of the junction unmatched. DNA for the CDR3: TGCGCCAGCAGCCGCATAGCGGGGGAATACAATGAGCAGTTCTTC. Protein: CASSRIAGEYNEQFF.

CDR3 DNA: TGTGCCAGCAGACTGACTCCTAATGAAAAACTGTTTTTT. This sequence encodes CASRLTPNEKLFF. This chain joins TRBV2 and TRBJ1-4; D gene uncertain. The CDR3 has 13 amino acids. The germline V and J ends were trimmed by 6 bases and 3 bases, with 8 bases remaining between them. CDR1 and CDR2 (germline): SNHLY, FYNNEI.

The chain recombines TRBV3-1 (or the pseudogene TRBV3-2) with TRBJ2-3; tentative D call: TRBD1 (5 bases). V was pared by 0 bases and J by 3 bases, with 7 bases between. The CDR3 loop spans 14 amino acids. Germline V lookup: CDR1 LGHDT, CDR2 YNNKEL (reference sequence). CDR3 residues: CASSQEGVTDTQYF. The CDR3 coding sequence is TGTGCCAGCAGCCAAGAAGGGGTAACAGATACGCAGTATTTT.

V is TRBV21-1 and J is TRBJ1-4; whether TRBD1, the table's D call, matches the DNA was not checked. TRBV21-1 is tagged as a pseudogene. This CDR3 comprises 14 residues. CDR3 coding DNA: TGTGCCAGCAGCTCACAGAACCTGGGCGAAAAACTGTTTTTT. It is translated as CASSSQNLGEKLFF.

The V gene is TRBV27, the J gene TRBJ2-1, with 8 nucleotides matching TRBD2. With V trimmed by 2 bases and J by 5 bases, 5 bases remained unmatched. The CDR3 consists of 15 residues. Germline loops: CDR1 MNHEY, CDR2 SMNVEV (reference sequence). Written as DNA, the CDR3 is TGTGCCAGCAGTTTAGTTACTAGCGGAAACAATGAGCAGTTCTTC. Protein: CASSLVTSGNNEQFF.

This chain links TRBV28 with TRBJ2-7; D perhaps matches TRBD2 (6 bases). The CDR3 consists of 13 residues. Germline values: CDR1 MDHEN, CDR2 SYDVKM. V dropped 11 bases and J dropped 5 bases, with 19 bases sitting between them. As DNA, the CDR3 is TGTGCCGGCGGGGACGACCTTACCCACGAGCAGTACTTC. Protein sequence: CAGGDDLTHEQYF.

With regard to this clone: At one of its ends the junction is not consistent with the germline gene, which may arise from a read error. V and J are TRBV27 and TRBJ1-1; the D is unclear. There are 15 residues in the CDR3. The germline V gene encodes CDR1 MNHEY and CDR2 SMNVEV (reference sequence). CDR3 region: CASSLSGNGYTEAFF. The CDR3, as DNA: TGTGCCAGCAGTCTATCCGGGAATGGGTACACTGAAGCTTTCTTT.

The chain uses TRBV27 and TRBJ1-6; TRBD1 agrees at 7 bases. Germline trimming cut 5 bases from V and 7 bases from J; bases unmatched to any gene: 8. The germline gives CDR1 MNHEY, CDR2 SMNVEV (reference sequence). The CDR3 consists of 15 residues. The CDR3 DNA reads TGTGCCAGCAGTCCTACACAGGGGAGGAATTCACCCCTCCACTTT. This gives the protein CASSPTQGRNSPLHF.

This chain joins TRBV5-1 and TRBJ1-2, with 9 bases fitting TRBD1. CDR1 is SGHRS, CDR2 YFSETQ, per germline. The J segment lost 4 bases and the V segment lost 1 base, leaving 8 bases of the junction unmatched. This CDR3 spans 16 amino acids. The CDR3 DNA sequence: TGCGCCAGCAGCTTGTTTTCGGGACAGGGATTCTATGGCTACACCTTC. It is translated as CASSLFSGQGFYGYTF.

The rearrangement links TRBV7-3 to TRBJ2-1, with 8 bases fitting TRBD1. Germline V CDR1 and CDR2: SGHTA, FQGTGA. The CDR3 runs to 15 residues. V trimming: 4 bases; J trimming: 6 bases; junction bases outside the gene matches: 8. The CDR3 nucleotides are TGTGCCAGCAGCTCGACCCTGGACAGGGCCAATGAGCAGTTCTTC. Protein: CASSSTLDRANEQFF.

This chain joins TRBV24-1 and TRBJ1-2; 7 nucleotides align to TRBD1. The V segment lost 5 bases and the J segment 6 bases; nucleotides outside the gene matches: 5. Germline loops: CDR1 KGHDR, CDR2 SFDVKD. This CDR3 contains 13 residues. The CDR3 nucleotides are TGTGCCACCAGTGTCGGCAGGGGGAATGGCTACACCTTC. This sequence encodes CATSVGRGNGYTF.

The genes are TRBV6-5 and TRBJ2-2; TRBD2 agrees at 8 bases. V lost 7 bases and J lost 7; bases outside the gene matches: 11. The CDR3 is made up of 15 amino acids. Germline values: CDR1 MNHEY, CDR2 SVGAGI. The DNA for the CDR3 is TGTGCCAGCATCCCGGGACTAGTGATTGGCGGGGAGCTGTTTTTT. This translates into CASIPGLVIGGELFF.

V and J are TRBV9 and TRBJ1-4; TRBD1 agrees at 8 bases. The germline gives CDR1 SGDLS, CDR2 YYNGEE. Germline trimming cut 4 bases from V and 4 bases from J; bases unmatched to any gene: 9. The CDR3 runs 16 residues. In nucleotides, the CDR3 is TGTGCCAGCAGCCCCGGGGACAGGAGGTTTAATGAAAAACTGTTTTTT. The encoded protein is CASSPGDRRFNEKLFF.